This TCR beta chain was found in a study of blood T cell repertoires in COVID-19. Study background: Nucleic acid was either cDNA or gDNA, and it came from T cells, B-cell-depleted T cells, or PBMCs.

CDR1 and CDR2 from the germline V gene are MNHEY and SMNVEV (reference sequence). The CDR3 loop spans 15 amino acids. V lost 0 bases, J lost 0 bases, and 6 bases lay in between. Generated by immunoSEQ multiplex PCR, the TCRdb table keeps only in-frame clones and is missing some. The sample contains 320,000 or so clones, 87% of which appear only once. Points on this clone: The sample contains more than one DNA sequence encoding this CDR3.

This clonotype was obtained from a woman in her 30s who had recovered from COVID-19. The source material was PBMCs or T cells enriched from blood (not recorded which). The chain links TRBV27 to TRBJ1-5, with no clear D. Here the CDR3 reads CASSLSSYSNQPQHF. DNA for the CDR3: TGTGCCAGCAGTTTATCATCCTATAGCAATCAGCCCCAGCATTTT.